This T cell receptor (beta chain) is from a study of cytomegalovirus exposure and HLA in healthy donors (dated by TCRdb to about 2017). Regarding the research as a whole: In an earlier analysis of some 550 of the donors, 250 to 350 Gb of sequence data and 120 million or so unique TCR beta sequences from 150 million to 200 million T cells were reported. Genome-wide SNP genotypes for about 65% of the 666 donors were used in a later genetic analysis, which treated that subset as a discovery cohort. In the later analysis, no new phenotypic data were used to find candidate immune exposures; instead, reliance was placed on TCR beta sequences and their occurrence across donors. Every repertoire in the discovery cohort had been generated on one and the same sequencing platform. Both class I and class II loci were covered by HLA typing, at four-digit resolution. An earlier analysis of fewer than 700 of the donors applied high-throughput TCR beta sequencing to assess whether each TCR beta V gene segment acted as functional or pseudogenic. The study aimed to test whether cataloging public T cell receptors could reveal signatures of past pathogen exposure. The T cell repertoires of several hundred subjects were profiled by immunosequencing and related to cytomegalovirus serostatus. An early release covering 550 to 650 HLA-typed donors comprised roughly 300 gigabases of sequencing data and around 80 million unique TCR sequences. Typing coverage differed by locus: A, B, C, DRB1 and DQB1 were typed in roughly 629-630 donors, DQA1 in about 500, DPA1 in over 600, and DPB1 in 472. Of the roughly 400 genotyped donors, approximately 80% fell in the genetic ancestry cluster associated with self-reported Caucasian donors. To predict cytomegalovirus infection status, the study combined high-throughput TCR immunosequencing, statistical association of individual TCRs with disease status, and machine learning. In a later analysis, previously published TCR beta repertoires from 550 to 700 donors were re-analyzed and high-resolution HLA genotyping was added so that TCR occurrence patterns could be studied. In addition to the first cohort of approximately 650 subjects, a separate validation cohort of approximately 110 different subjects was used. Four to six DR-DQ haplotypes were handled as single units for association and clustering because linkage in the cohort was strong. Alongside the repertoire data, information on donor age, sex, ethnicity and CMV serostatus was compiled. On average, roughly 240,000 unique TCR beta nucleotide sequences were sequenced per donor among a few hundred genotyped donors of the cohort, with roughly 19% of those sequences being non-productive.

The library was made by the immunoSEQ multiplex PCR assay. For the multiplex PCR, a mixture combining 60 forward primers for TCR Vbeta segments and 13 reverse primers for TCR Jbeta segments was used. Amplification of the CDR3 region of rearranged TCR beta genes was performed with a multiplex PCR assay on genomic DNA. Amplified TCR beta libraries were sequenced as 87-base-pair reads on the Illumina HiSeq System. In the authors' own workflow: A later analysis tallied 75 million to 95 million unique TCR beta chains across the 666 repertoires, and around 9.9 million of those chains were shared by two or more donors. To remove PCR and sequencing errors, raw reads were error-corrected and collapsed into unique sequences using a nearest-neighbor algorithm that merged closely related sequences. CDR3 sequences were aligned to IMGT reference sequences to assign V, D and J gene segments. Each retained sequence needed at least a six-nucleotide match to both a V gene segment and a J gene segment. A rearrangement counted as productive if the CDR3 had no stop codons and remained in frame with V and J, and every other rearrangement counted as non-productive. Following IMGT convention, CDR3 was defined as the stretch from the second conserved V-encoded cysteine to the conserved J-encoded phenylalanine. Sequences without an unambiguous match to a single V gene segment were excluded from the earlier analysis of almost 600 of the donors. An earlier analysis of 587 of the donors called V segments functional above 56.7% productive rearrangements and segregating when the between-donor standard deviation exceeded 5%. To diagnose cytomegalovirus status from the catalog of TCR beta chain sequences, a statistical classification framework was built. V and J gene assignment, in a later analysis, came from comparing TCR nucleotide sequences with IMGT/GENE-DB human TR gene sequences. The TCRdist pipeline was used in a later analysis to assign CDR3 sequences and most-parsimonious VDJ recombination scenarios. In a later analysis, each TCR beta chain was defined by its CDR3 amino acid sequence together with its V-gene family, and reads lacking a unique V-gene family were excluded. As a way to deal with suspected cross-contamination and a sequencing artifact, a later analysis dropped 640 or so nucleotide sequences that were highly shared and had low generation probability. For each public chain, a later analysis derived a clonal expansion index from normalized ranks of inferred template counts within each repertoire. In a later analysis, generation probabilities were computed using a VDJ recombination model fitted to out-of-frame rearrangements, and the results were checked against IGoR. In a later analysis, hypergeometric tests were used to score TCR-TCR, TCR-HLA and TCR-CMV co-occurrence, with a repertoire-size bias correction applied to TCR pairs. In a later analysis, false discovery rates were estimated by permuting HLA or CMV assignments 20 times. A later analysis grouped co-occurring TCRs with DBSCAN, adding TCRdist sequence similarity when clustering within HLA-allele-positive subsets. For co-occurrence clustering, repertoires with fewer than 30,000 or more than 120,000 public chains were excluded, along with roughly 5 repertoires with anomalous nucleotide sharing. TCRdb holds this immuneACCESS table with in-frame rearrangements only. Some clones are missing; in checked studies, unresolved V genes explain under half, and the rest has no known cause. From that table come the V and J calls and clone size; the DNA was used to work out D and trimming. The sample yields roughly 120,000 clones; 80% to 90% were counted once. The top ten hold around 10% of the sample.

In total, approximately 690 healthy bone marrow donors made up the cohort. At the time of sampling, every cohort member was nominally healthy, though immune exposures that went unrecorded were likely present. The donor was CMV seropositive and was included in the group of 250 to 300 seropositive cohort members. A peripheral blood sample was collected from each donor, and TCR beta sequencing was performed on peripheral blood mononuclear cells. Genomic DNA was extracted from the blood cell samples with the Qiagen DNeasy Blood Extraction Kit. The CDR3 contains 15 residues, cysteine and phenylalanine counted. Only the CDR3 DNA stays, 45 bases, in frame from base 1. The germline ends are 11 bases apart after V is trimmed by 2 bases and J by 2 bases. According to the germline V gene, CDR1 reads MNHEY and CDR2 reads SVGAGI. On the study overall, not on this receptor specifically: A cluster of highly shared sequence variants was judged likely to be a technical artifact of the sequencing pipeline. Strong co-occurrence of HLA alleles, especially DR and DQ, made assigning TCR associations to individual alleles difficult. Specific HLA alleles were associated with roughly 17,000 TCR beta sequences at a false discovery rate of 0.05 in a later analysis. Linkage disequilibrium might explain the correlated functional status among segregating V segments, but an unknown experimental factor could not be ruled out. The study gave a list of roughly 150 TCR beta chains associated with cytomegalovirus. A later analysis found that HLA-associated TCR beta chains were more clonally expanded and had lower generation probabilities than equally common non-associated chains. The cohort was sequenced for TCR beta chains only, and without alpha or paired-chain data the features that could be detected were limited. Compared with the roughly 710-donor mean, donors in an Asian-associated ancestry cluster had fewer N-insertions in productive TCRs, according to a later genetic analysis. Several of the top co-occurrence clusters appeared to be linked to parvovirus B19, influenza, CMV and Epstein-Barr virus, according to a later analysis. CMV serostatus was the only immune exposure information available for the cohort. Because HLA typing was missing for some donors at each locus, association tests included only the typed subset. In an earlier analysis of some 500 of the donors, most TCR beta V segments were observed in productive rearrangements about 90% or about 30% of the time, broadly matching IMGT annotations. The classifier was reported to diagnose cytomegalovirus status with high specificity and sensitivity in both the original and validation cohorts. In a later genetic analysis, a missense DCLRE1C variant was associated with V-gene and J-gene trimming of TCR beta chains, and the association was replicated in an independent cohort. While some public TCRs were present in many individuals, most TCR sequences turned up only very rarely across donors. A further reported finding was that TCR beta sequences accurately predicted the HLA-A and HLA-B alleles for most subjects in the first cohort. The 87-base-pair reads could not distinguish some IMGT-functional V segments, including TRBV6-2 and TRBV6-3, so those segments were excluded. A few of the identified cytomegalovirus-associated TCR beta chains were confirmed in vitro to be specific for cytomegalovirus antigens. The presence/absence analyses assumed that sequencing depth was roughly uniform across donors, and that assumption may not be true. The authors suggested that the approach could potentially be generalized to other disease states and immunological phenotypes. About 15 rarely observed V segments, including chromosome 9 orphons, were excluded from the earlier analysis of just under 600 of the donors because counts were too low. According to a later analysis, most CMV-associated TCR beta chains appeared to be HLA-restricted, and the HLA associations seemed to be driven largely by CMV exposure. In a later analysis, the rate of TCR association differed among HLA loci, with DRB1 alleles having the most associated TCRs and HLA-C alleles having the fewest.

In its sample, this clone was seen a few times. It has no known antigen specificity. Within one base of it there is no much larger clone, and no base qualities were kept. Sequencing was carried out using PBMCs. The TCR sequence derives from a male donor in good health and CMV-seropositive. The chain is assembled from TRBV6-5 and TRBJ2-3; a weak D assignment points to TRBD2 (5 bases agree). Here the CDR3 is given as CASSYRGINTDTQYF. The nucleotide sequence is TGTGCCAGCAGTTACCGAGGGATTAACACAGATACGCAGTATTTT.